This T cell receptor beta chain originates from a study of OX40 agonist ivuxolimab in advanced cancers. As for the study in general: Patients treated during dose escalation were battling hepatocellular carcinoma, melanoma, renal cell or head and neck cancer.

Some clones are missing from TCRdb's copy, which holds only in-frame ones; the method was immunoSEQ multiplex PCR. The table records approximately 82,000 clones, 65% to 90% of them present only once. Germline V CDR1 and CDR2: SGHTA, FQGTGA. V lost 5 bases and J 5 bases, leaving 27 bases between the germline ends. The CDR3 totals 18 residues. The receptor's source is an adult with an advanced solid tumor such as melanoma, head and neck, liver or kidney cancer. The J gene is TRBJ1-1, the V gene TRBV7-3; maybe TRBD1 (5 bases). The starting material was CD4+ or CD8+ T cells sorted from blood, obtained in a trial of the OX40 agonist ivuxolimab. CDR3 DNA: TGTGCCAGCAGCCACCCACCGAATCATGGGCAGGGAATAACTGAAGCTTTCTTT. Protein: CASSHPPNHGQGITEAFF.